This T cell receptor (beta chain) was recorded in a study of T cells in Graves' hyperthyroidism and ophthalmopathy. The germline V and J ends were trimmed by 5 bases and 0 bases, with 11 bases remaining between them. This CDR3 is built from 15 residues. Germline-derived CDR1 and CDR2 are MNHNS and SASEGT. TCR beta CDR3 sequences were amplified from RNA transcripts. Primed by the HTBI set, a first-round RT-PCR was run on the TCR CDR3. In TCRdb, the multiplex PCR reads were re-called with MiXCR into one record per CDR3 protein. The sample records approximately 420,000 distinct CDR3 sequences, 15% being singletons. Study outcomes and limitations: By a 13 V-J model, ophthalmopathy was set apart from stable hyperthyroidism. Most thyroid-expanded clonotypes above 0.001 were also found in blood.

Stability of Graves' hyperthyroidism was defined as absent ophthalmopathy progression within 18 months. This clonotype came up a few times. Antigen: not known. V usage is TRBV6-1 and J usage is TRBJ1-5; D unclear. The sample consisted of blood. This receptor was identified in a woman under 40 with Graves' hyperthyroidism. The CDR3 DNA reads as TGTGCCAGCAGTTCCTTTGCGGGTAGCAATCAGCCCCAGCATTTT. It yields the protein CASSSFAGSNQPQHF.